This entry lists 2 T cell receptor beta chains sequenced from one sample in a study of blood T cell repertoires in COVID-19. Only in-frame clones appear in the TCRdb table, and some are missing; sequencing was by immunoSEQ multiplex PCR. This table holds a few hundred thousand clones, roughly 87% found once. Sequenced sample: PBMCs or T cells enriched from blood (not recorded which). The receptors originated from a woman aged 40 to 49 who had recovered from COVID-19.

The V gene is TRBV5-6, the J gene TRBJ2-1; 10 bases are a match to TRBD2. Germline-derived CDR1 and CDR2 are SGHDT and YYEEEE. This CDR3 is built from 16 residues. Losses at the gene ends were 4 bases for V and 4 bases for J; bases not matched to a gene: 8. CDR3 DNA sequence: TGTGCCAGCAGCCCCCTACTAGCGGGAACTTACAATGAGCAGTTCTTC. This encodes CASSPLLAGTYNEQFF.

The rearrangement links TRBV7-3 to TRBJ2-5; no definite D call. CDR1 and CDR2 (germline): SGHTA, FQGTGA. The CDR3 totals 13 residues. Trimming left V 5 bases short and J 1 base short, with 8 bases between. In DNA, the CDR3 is TGTGCCAGCAGCCCCGGTAGCCAAGAGACCCAGTACTTC. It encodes CASSPGSQETQYF. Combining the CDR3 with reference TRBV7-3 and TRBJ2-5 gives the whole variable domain GAGVSQTPSNKVTEKGKYVELRCDPISGHTALYWYRQSLGQGPEFLIYFQGTGAADDSGLPNDRFFAVRPEGSVSTLKIQRTERGDSAVYLCASSPGSQETQYFGPGTRLLVL.